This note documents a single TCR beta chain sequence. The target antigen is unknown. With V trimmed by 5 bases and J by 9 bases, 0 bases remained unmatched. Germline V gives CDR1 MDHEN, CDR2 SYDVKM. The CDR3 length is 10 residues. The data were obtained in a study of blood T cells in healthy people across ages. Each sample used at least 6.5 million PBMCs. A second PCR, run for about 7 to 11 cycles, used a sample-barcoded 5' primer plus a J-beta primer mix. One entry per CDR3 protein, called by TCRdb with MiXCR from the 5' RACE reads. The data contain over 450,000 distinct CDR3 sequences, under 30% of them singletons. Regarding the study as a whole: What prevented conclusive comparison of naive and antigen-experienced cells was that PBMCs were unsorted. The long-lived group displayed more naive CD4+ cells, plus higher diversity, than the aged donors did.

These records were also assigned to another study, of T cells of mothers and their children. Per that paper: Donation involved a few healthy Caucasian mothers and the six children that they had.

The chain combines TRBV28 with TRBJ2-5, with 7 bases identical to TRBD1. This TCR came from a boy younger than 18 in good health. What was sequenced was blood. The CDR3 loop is CASSQGAQYF. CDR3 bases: TGTGCCAGCAGTCAGGGGGCCCAGTACTTC.